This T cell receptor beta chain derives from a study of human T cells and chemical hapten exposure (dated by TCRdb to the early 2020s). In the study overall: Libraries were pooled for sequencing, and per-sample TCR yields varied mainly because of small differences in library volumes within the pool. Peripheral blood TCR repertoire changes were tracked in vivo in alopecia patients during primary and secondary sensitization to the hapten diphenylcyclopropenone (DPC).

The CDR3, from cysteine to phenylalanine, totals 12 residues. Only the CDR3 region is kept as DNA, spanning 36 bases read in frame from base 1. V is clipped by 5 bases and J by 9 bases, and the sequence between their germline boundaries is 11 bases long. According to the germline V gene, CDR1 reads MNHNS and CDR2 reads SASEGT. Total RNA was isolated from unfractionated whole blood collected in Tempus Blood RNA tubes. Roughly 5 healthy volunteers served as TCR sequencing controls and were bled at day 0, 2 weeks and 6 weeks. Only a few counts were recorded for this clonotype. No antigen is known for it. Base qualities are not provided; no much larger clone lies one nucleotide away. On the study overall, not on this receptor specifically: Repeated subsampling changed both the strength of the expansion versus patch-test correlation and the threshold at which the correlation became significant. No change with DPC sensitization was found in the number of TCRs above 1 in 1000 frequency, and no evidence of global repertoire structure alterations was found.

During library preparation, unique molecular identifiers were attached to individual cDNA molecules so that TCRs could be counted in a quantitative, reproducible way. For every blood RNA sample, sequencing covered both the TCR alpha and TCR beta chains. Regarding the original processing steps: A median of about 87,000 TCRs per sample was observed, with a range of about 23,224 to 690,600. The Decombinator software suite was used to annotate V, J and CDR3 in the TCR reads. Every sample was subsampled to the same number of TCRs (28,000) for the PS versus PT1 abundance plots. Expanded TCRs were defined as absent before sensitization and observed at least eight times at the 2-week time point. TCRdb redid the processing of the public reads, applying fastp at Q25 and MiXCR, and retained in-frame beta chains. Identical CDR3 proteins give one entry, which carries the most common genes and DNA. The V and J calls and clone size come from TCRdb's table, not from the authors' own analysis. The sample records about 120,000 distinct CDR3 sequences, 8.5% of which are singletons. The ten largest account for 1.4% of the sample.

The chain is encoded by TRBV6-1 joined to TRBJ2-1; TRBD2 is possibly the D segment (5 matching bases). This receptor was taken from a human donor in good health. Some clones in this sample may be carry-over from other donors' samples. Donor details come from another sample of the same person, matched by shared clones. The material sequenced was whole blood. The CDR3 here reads CASSFQTSEQFF. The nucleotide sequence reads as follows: TGTGCCAGCAGTTTTCAAACTAGTGAGCAGTTCTTC.